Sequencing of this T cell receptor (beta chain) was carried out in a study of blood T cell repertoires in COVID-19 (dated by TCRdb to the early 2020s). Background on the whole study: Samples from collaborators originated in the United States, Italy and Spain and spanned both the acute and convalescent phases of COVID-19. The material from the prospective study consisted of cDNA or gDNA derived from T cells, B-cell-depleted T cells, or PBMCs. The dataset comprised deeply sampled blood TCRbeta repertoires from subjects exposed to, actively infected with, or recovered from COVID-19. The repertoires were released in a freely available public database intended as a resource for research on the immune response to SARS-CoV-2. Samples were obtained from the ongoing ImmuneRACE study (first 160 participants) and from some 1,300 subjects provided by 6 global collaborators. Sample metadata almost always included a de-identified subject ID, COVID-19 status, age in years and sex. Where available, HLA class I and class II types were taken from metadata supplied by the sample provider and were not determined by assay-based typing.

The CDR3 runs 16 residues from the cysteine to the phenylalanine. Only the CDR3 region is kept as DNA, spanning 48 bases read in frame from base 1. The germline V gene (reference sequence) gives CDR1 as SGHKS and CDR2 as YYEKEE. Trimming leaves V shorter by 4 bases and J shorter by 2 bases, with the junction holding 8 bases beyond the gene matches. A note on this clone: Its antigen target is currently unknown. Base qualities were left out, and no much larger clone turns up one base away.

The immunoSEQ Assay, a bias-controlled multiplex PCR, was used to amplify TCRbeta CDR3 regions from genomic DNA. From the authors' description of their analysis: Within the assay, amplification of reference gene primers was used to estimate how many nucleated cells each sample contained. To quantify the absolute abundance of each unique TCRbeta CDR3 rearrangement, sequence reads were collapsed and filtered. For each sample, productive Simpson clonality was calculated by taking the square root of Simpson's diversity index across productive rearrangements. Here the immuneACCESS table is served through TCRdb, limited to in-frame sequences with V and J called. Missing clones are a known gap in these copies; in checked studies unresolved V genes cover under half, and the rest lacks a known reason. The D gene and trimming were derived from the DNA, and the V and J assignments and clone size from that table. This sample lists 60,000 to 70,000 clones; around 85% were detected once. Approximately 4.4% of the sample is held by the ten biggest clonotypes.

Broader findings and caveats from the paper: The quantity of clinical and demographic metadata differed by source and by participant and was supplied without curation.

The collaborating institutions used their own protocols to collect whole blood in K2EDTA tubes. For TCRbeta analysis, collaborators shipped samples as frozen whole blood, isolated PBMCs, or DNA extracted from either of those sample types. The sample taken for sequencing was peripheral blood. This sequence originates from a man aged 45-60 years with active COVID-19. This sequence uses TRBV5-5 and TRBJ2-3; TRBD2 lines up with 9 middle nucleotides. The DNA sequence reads TGTGCCAGCAGCCTCCTAGCGGGGAGCTTCACAGATACGCAGTATTTT. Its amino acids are CASSLLAGSFTDTQYF.